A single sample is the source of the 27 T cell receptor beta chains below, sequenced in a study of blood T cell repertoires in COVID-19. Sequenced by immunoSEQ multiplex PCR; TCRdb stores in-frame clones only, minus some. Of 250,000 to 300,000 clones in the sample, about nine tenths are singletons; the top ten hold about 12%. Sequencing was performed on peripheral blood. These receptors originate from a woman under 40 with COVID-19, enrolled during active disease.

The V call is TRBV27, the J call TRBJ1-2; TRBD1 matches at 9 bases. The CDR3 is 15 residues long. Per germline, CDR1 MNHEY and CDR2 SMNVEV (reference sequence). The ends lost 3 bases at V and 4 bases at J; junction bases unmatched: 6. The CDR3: CASSLGTGLGYGYTF. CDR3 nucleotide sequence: TGTGCCAGCAGTTTGGGGACAGGGCTGGGCTATGGCTACACCTTC.

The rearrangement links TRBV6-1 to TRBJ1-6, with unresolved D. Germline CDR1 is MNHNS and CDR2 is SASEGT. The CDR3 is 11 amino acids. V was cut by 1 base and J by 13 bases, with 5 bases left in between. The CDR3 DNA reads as TGTGCCAGCAGTGAAGTCCTGCCCCTCCACTTT. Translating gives CASSEVLPLHF.

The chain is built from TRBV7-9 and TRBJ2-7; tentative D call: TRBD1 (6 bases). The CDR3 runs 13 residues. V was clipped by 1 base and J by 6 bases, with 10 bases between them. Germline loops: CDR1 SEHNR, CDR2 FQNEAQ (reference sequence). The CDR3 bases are TGTGCCAGCAGCTTAGATCAGGGGCCCGAGCAGTACTTC. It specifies CASSLDQGPEQYF. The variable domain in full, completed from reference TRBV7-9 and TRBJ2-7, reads DTGVSQNPRHKITKRGQNVTFRCDPISEHNRLYWYRQTLGQGPEFLTYFQNEAQLEKSRLLSDRFSAERPKGSFSTLEIQRTEQGDSAMYLCASSLDQGPEQYFGPGTRLTVT.

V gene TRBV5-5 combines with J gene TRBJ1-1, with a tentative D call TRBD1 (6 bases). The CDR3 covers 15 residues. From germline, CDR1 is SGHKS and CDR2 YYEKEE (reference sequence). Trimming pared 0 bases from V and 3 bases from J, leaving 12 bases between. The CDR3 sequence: CASSLEIGGYTEAFF. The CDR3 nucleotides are TGTGCCAGCAGCTTGGAAATAGGGGGTTACACTGAAGCTTTCTTT.

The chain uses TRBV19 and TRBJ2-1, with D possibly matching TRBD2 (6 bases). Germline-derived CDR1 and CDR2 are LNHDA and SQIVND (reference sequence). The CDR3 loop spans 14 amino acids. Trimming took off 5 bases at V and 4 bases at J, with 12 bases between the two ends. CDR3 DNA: TGTGCCAGTAGTCCTATTCGGGGGTACAATGAGCAGTTCTTC. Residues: CASSPIRGYNEQFF.

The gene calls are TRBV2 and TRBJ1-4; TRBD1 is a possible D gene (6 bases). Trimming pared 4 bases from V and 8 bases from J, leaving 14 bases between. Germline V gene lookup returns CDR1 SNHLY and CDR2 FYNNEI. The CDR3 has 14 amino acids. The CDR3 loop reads CASSVSPGQEKLFF. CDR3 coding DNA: TGTGCCAGCAGTGTATCTCCGGGACAAGAAAAACTGTTTTTT.

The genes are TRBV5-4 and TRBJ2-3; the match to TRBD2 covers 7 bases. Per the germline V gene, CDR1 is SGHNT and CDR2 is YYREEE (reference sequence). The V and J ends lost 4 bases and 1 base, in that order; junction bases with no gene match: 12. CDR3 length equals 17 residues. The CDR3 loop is CASSPMPLAVGTDTQYF. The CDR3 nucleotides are TGTGCCAGCAGCCCGATGCCTCTAGCGGTAGGCACAGATACGCAGTATTTT.

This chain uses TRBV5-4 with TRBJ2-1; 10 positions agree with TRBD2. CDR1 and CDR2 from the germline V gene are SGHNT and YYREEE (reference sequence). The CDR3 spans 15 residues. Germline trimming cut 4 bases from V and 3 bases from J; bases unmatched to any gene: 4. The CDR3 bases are TGTGCCAGCAGCCCAAAGCGGGGGGGCTACAATGAGCAGTTCTTC. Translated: CASSPKRGGYNEQFF.

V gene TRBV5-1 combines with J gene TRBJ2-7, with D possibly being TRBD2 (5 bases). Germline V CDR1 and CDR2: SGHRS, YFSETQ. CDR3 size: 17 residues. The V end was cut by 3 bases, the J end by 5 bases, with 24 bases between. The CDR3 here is CASSWGDARSNTDEQYF. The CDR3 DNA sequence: TGCGCCAGCAGCTGGGGAGACGCACGTTCTAACACAGACGAGCAGTACTTC.

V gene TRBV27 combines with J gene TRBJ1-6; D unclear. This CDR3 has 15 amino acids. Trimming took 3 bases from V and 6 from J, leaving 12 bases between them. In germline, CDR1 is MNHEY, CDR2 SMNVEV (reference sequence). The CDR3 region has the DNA TGTGCCAGCAGTTTCCTAGAGATTAGTAATTCACCCCTCCACTTT. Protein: CASSFLEISNSPLHF.

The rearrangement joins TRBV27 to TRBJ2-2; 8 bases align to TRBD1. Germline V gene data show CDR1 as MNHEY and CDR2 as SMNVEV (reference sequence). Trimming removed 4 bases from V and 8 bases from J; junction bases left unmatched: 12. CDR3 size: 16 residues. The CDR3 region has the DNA TGTGCCAGCAGTTCGACAGGGGCACCAGGGTGGGGGGAGCTGTTTTTT. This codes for CASSSTGAPGWGELFF.

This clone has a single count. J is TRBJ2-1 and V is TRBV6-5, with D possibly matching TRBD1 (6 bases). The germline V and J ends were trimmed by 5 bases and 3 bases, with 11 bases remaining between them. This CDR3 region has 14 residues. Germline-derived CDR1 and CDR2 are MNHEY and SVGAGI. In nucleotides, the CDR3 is TGTGCCAGCAGTAAAAGGGGGAACTACAATGAGCAGTTCTTC. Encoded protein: CASSKRGNYNEQFF.

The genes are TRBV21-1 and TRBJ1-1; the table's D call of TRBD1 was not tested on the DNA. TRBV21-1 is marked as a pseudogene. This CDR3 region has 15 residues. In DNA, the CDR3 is TGTGCCAGCAGCAAAGAAGGACAGACGAACACTGAAGCTTTCTTT. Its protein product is CASSKEGQTNTEAFF.

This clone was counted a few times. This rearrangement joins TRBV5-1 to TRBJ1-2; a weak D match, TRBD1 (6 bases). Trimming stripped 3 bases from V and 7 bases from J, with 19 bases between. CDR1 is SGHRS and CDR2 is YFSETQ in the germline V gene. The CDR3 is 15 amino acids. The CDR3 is CASSSGQQGYVGYTF. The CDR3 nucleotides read TGCGCCAGCAGCTCCGGTCAACAGGGATATGTTGGCTACACCTTC.

CDR3 in amino acids: CASSITGPAEQYF. The CDR3 DNA is TGTGCCAGTAGTATAACAGGCCCGGCCGAGCAGTACTTC. This chain links TRBV19 with TRBJ2-7; weak D call: TRBD1 (5 bases). The CDR3 covers 13 residues. V lost 2 bases, J lost 6 bases, and 11 bases lay in between. CDR1 LNHDA and CDR2 SQIVND come from the germline V gene (reference sequence).

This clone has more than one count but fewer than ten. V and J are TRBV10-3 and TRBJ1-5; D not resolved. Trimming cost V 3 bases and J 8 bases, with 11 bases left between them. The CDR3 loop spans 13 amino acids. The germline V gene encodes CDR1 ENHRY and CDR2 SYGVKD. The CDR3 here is CAISEAESKPQHF. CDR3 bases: TGTGCCATCAGTGAAGCCGAATCTAAGCCCCAGCATTTT.

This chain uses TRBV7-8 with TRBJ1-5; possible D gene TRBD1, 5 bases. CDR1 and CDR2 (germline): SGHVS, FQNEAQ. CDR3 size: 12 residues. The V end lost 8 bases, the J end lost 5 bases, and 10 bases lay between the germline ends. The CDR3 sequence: CASGAGYQPQHF. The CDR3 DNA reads TGTGCCAGCGGGGCGGGGTATCAGCCCCAGCATTTT.

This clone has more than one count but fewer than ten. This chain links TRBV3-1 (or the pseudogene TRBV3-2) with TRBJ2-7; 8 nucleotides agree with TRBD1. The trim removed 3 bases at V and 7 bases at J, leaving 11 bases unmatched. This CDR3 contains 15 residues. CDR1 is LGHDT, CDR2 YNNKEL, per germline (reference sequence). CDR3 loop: CASSHNNHRTGEQYF. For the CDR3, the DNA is TGTGCCAGCAGCCACAATAATCACAGGACAGGGGAGCAGTACTTC.

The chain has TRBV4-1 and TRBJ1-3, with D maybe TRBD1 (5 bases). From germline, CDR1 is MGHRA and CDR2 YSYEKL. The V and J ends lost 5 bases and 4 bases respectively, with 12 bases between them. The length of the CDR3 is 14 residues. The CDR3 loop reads CASSGGRGGNTIYF. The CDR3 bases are TGCGCCAGCAGCGGGGGGAGGGGCGGAAACACCATATATTTT.

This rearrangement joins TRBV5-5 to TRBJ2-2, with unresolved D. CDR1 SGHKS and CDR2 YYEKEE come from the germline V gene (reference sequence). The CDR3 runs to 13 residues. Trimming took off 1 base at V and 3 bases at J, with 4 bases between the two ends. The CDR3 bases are TGTGCCAGCAGCTTGACGGACACCGGGGAGCTGTTTTTT. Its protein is CASSLTDTGELFF. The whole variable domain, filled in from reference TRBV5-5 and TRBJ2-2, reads DAGVTQSPTHLIKTRGQQVTLRCSPISGHKSVSWYQQVLGQGPQFIFQYYEKEERGRGNFPDRFSARQFPNYSSELNVNALLLGDSALYLCASSLTDTGELFFGEGSRLTVL.

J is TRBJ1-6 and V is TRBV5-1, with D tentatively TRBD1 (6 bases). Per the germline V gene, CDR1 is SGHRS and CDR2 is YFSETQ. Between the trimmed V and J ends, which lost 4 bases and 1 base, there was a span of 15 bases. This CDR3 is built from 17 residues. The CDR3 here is CASSVTQGRSYNSPLHF. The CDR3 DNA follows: TGCGCCAGCAGCGTTACTCAGGGGAGATCCTATAATTCACCCCTCCACTTT.

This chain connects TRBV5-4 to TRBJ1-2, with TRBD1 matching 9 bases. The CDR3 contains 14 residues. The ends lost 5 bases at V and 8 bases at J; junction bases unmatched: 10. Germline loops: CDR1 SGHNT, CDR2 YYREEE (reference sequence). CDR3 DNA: TGTGCCAGCAGTTTCGAGACAGGGGGTCGAGGCTACACCTTC. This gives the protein CASSFETGGRGYTF.

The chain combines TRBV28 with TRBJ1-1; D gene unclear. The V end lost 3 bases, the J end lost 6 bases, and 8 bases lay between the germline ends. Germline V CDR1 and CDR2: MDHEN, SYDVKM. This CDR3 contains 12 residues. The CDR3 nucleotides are TGTGCCAGCAGTTTGGCGGCTCCTGAAGCTTTCTTT. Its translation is CASSLAAPEAFF.

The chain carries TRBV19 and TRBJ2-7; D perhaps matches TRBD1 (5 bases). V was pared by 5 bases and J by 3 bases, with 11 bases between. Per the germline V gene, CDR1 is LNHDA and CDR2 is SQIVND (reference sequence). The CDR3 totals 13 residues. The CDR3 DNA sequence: TGTGCCAGTAGTCGTGTGGGGCACTACGAGCAGTACTTC. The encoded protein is CASSRVGHYEQYF.

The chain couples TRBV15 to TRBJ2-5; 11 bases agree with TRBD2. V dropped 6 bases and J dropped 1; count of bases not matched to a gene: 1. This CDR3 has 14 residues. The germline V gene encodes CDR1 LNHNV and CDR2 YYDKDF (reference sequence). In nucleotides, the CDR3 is TGTGCCACCAGGACTAGCGGGATCCAAGAGACCCAGTACTTC. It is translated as CATRTSGIQETQYF.

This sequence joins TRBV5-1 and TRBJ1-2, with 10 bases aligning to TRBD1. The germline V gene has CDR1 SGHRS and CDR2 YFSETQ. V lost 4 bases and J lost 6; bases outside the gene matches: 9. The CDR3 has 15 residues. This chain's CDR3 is CASSPRTGGLDGYTF. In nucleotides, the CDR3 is TGCGCCAGCAGCCCCCGGACAGGGGGGCTGGATGGCTACACCTTC. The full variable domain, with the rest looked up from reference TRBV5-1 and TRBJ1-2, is KAGVTQTPRYLIKTRGQQVTLSCSPISGHRSVSWYQQTPGQGLQFLFEYFSETQRNKGNFPGRFSGRQFSNSRSEMNVSTLELGDSALYLCASSPRTGGLDGYTFGSGTRLTVV.

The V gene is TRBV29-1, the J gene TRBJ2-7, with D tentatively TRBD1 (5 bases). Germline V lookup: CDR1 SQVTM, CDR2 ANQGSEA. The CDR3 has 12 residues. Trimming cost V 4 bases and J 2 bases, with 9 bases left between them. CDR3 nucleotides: TGCAGCGTTGGGTCCAGGGCCTACGAGCAGTACTTC. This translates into CSVGSRAYEQYF.